This TCR beta chain stems from a study of cytomegalovirus exposure and HLA in healthy donors. Regarding the study as a whole: Sequencing likely generated an artifact that appeared as a cluster of highly shared sequence variants.

As for this clone: Its antigen is as yet unknown.

V dropped 1 base and J dropped 0 bases, with 14 bases sitting between them. The CDR3 is 17 residues long. Germline CDR1 reads MGHRA; CDR2 reads YSYEKL. The primer mix had 60 Vbeta and 13 Jbeta primers. This table comes from immunoSEQ multiplex PCR, and its TCRdb copy is limited to in-frame clones, with some not included. The sample has about 120,000 clones; 74% are singletons. The gene calls are TRBV4-1 and TRBJ2-3, with D possibly matching TRBD2 (6 bases). The specimen sequenced was PBMCs. The source is a human donor in good health. CDR3 DNA: TGCGCCAGCAGCCAAGGCTTCGGGGGATCTAGCACAGATACGCAGTATTTT. Translation: CASSQGFGGSSTDTQYF.